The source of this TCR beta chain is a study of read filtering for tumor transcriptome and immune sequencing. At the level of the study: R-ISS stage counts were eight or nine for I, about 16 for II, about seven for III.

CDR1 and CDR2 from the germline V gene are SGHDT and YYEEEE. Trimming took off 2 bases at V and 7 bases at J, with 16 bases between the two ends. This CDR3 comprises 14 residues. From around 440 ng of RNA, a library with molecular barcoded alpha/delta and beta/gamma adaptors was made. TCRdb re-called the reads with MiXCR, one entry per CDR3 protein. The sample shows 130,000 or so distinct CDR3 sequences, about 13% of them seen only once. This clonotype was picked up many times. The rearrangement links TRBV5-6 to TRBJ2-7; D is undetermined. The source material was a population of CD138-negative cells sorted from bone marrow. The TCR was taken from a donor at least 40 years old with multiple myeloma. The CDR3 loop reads CASSFQANSGEQYF. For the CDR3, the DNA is TGTGCCAGCAGCTTCCAGGCCAACTCCGGGGAGCAGTACTTC. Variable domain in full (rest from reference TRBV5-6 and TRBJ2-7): DAGVTQSPTHLIKTRGQQVTLRCSPKSGHDTVSWYQQALGQGPQFIFQYYEEEERQRGNFPDRFSGHQFPNYSSELNVNALLLGDSALYLCASSFQANSGEQYFGPGTRLTVT.